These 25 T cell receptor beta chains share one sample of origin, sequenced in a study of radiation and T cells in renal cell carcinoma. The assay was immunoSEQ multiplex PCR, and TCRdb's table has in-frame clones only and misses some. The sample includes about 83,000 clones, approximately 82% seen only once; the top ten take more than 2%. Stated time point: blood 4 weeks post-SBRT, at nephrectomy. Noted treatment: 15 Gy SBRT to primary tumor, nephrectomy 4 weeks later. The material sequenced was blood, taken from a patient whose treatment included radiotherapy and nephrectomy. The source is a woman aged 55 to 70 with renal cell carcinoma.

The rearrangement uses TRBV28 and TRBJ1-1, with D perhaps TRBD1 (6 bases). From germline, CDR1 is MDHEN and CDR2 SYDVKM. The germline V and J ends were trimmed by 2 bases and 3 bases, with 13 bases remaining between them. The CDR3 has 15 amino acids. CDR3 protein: CASSLGGARDTEAFF. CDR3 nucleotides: TGTGCCAGCAGTTTAGGGGGGGCGAGGGACACTGAAGCTTTCTTT.

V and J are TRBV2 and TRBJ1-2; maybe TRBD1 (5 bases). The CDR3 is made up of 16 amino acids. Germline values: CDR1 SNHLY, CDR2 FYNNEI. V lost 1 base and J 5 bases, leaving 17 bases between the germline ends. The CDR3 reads CASSEGEGTLGYGYTF. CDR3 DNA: TGTGCCAGCAGTGAAGGTGAAGGGACCCTTGGGTATGGCTACACCTTC. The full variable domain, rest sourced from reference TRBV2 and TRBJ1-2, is EPEVTQTPSHQVTQMGQEVILRCVPISNHLYFYWYRQILGQKVEFLVSFYNNEISEKSEIFDDQFSVERPDGSNFTLKIRSTKLEDSAMYFCASSEGEGTLGYGYTFGSGTRLTVV.

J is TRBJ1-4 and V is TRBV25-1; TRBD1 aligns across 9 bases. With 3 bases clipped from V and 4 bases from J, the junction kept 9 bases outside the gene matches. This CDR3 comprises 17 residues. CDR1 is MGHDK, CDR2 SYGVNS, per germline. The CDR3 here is CASSDPRTGVGNEKLFF. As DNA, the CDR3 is TGTGCCAGCAGTGACCCCCGGACAGGGGTAGGTAATGAAAAACTGTTTTTT.

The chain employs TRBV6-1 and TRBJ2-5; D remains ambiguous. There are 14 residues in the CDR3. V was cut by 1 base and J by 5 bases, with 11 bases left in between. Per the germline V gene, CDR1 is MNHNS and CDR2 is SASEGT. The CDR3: CASSEDTGRETQYF. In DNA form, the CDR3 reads TGTGCCAGCAGTGAAGACACCGGCAGGGAGACCCAGTACTTC.

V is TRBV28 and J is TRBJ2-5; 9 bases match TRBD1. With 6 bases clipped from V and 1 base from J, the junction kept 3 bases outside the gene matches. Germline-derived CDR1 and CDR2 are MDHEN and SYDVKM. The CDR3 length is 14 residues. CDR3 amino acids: CASRRTGAQETQYF. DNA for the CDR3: TGTGCCAGCAGGCGGACAGGGGCCCAAGAGACCCAGTACTTC.

The CDR3 DNA reads as TGTGCCAGCAGTTTATCCCCACCAAACACTGAAGCTTTCTTT. It yields the protein CASSLSPPNTEAFF. The chain has TRBV27 and TRBJ1-1; no reliable D call. Germline CDR1 is MNHEY and CDR2 is SMNVEV (reference sequence). The CDR3 is made up of 14 amino acids. The germline V and J ends were trimmed by 0 bases and 2 bases, with 7 bases remaining between them.

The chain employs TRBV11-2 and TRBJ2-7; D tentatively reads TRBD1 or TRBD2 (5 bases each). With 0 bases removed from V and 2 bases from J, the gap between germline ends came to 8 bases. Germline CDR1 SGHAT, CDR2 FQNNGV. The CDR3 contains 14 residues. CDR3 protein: CASSLEMGAYEQYF. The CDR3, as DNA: TGTGCCAGCAGCTTAGAAATGGGGGCCTACGAGCAGTACTTC.

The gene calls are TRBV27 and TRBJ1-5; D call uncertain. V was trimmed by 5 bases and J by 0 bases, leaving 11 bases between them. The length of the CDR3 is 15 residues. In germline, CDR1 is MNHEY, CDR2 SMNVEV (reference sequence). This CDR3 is CASSLDRDSNQPQHF. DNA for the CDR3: TGTGCCAGCAGTCTAGATCGGGATAGCAATCAGCCCCAGCATTTT.

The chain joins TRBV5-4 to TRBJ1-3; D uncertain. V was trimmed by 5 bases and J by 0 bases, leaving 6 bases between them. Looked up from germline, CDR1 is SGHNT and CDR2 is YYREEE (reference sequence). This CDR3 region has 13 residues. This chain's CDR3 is CASRGSSGNTIYF. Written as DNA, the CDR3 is TGTGCCAGCAGGGGGAGCTCTGGAAACACCATATATTTT.

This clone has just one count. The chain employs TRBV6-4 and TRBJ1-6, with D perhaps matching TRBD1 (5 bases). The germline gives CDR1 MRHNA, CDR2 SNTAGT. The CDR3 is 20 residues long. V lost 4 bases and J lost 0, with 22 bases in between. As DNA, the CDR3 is TGTGCCAGCAGTGGGGAGCAAGGGGTTCGTTCGAGCTCCTATAATTCACCCCTCCACTTT. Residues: CASSGEQGVRSSSYNSPLHF.

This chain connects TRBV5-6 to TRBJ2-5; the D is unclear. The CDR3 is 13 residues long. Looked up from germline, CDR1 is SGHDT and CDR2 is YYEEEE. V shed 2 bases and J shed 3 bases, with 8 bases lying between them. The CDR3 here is CASSFRREETQYF. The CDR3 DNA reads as TGTGCCAGCAGCTTTAGACGGGAAGAGACCCAGTACTTC.

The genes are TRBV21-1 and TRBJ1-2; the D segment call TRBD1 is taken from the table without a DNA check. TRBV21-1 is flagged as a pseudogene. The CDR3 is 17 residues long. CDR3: CASSNSGTTNLNYGYTF. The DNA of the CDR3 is TGTGCCAGCAGCAATTCCGGGACAACCAATCTTAACTATGGCTACACCTTC.

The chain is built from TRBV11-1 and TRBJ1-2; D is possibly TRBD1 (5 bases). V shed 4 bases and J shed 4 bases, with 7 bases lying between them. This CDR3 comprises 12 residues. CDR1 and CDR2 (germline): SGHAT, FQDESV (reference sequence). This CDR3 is CASSSDSYGYTF. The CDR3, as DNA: TGTGCCAGCAGCTCCGACAGCTATGGCTACACCTTC. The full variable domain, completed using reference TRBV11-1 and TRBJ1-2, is EAEVAQSPRYKITEKSQAVAFWCDPISGHATLYWYRQILGQGPELLVQFQDESVVDDSQLPKDRFSAERLKGVDSTLKIQPAELGDSAMYLCASSSDSYGYTFGSGTRLTVV.

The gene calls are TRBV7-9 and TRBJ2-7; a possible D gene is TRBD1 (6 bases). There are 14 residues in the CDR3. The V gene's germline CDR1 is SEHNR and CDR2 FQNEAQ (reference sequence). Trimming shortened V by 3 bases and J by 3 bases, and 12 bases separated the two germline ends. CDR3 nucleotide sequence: TGTGCCAGCAGCTTCCCCAGGGGTGGCTACGAGCAGTACTTC. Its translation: CASSFPRGGYEQYF.

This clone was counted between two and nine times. CDR3 sequence reads: CASGGGHTEAFF. CDR3 in DNA: TGTGCCAGCGGAGGGGGACACACTGAAGCTTTCTTT. The chain is built from TRBV28 and TRBJ1-1, with D perhaps TRBD1 (6 bases). This CDR3 has 12 residues. V was shortened by 8 bases and J by 3 bases, with 10 bases between the two germline ends. Germline CDR1 is MDHEN and CDR2 is SYDVKM.

CDR3 nucleotides: TGTGCCAGCAGTGAAGGGGGGACCTATAATTCACCCCTCCACTTT. Translating gives CASSEGGTYNSPLHF. The chain recombines TRBV2 with TRBJ1-6; maybe TRBD1 (5 bases). V lost 1 base and J 2 bases, leaving 6 bases between the germline ends. This CDR3 region has 15 residues. Germline V gene lookup returns CDR1 SNHLY and CDR2 FYNNEI.

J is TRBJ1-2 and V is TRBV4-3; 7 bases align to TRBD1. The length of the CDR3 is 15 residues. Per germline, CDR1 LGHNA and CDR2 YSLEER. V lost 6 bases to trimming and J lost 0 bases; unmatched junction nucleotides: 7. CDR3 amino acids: CASSHPGTANYGYTF. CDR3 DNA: TGCGCCAGCAGTCATCCGGGGACAGCTAACTATGGCTACACCTTC.

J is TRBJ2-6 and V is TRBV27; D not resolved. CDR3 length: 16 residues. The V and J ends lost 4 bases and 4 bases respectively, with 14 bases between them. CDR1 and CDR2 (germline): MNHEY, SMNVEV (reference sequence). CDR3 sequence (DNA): TGTGCCAGCAGTTCCGTAGGTGTATCCGGGGCCAACGTCCTGACTTTC. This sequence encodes CASSSVGVSGANVLTF.

This CDR3 reads CASSFGTGEYEQYF. CDR3 DNA sequence: TGTGCCAGCAGCTTTGGGACAGGGGAGTACGAGCAGTACTTC. This rearrangement joins TRBV5-6 to TRBJ2-7, with 10 bases lining up with TRBD1. The CDR3 has 14 amino acids. Germline V gives CDR1 SGHDT, CDR2 YYEEEE. V gave up 2 bases and J gave up 4 bases; unmatched junction bases: 3.

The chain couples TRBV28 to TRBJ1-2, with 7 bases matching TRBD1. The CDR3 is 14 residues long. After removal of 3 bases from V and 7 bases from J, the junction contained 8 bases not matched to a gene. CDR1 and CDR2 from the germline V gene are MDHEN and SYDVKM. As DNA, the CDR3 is TGTGCCAGCAGTTTTCGAGACAGGGTGGGTGGCTACACCTTC. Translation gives CASSFRDRVGGYTF.

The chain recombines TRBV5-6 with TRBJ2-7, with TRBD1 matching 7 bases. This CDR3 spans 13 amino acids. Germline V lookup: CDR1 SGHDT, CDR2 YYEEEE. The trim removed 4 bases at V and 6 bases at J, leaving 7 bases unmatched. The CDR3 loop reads CASSLIGTVEQYF. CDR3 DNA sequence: TGTGCCAGCAGCCTGATCGGGACAGTCGAGCAGTACTTC.

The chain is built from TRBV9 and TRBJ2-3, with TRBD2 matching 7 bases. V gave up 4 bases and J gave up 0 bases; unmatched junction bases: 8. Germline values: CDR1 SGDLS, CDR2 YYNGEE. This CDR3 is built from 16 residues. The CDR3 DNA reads TGTGCCAGCAGCCCCAGAAGCGGGATAAGCACAGATACGCAGTATTTT. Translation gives CASSPRSGISTDTQYF.

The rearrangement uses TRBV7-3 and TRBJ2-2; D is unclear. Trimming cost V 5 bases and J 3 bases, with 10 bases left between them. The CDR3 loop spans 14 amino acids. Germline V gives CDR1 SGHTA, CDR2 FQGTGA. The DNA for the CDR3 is TGTGCCAGCAGCCCCGGCCAATACACCGGGGAGCTGTTTTTT. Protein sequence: CASSPGQYTGELFF. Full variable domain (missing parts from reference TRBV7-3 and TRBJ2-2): GAGVSQTPSNKVTEKGKYVELRCDPISGHTALYWYRQSLGQGPEFLIYFQGTGAADDSGLPNDRFFAVRPEGSVSTLKIQRTERGDSAVYLCASSPGQYTGELFFGEGSRLTVL.

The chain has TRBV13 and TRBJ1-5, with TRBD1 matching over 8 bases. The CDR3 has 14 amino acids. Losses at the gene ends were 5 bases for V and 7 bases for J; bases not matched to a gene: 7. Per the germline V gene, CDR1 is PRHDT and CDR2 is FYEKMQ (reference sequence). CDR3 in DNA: TGTGCCAGCAGCCGAGGACAGGGCTCACAGCCCCAGCATTTT. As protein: CASSRGQGSQPQHF.

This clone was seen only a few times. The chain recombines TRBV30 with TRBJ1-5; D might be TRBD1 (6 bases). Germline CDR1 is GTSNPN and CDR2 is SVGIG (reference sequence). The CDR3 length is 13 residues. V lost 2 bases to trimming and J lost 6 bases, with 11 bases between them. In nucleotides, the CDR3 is TGTGCCTGGAGTCTGCAGGGGAGTCAGCCCCAGCATTTT. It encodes CAWSLQGSQPQHF.